Included here is one T cell receptor (beta chain) sequence, with context. Its cognate antigen is unknown. MiXCR was run by TCRdb on the RT-PCR reads, yielding one entry per CDR3 protein. This sample yields about 620,000 distinct CDR3 sequences, of which roughly 10% are seen a single time; about a tenth belongs to the top ten. The germline V gene has CDR1 DFQATT and CDR2 SNEGSKA (reference sequence). This CDR3 has 16 residues. Trimming removed 3 bases from V and 5 bases from J; junction bases left unmatched: 8. The source of the sample is a study of response to subunit inactivated influenza vaccine. General study findings and limits: It was suggested by the authors that few new T cells are recruited by each seasonal influenza vaccination.

This specimen was PBMCs from blood, taken on the day of vaccination. The receptor was derived from a man aged 50-60 years who received an inactivated influenza vaccine. V is TRBV20-1 and J is TRBJ2-2; 11 nucleotides align to TRBD2. The CDR3 sequence is CSASALAGVRTGELFF. CDR3 coding DNA: TGCAGTGCTAGCGCACTAGCGGGAGTTCGGACCGGGGAGCTGTTTTTT.